One and the same sample provided the 15 T cell receptor beta chains below, sequenced in a study of T-cell reconstitution after alpha-beta-depleted transplantation in children. TCRbeta library preparation incorporated unique molecular identifiers. TCRdb used MiXCR to reprocess the PCR reads, holding one entry per CDR3 protein. Of 200,000 to 250,000 distinct CDR3 sequences in the sample, around 13% are singletons; the top ten hold roughly 2.8%. Specimen: PBMCs from the stem cell graft donor, collected from the stem cell graft. Receptor source: a human donor who donated a stem cell graft to a child with acute lymphoblastic leukemia.

This clonotype occurred once. It may be a read error: a sequence one base away is much more abundant. The chain's CDR3 is CTSWIRGGTGELFF. In nucleotides, the CDR3 is TGTACCAGCTGGATTCGTGGTGGCACCGGGGAGCTGTTTTTT. The chain couples TRBV12-3 or TRBV12-4 to TRBJ2-2, with unresolved D. The CDR3 runs to 14 residues.

Many counts were recorded for this clonotype. The rearrangement joins TRBV7-2 to TRBJ2-7; the D gene could be TRBD1 or TRBD2 (6 bases each). The CDR3 extends over 16 amino acids. The V gene's germline CDR1 is SGHTA and CDR2 FQGNSA. V was pared by 5 bases and J by 2 bases, with 19 bases between. The CDR3 region has the DNA TGTGCCAGCAGCGCCCCGGGTGGGGGGCCAGCCTACGAGCAGTACTTC. Amino acid sequence: CASSAPGGGPAYEQYF.

There are many counts of this clonotype. The chain combines TRBV20-1 with TRBJ2-7; TRBD1 matches 9 bases. CDR1 DFQATT and CDR2 SNEGSKA come from the germline V gene (reference sequence). V dropped 6 bases and J dropped 0; count of bases not matched to a gene: 6. There are 14 residues in the CDR3. In DNA, the CDR3 is TGCAGTGCCCCGGGACAGGGCAACTCCTACGAGCAGTACTTC. The encoded protein is CSAPGQGNSYEQYF.

This clonotype came up many times. This rearrangement joins TRBV5-1 to TRBJ2-7, with 9 bases fitting TRBD1. The germline CDR1 and CDR2 sequences are SGHRS and YFSETQ. With 0 bases clipped from V and 1 base from J, the junction kept 5 bases outside the gene matches. This CDR3 has 16 amino acids. In DNA form, the CDR3 reads TGCGCCAGCAGCTTGGACGGGACAGGGTCTTCCTACGAGCAGTACTTC. This codes for CASSLDGTGSSYEQYF.

This clonotype was seen at least ten times. J is TRBJ2-3 and V is TRBV11-1, with TRBD2 matching over 7 bases. The ends lost 3 bases at V and 6 bases at J; junction bases unmatched: 21. This CDR3 has 19 amino acids. Germline loops: CDR1 SGHAT, CDR2 FQDESV (reference sequence). The CDR3 DNA follows: TGTGCCAGCAGCTTGCGGTCCGGAGGCGGGAGAGGTTTCGGGGATACGCAGTATTTT. It specifies CASSLRSGGGRGFGDTQYF.

Details on this clonotype: This may arise from a read error, as a much more abundant clone is one base away. The rearrangement uses TRBV9 and TRBJ1-6; tentatively, D is TRBD1 (5 bases). This CDR3 contains 17 residues. CDR1 SGDLS and CDR2 YYNGEE come from the germline V gene. V lost 0 bases and J 9 bases, leaving 19 bases between the germline ends. CDR3 coding DNA: TGTGCCAGCAGCGTAGCCCCGGGGCCTCACTCATCTTCACCCCTCCACTTT. It translates to CASSVAPGPHSSSPLHF. The variable domain in full, completed from reference TRBV9 and TRBJ1-6, reads DSGVTQTPKHLITATGQRVTLRCSPRSGDLSVYWYQQSLDQGLQFLIQYYNGEERAKGNILERFSAQQFPDLHSELNLSSLELGDSALYFCASSVAPGPHSSSPLHFGNGTRLTVT.

This clonotype has more than one count but fewer than ten. V is TRBV4-3 and J is TRBJ1-2, with TRBD1 identical over 7 bases. V lost 2 bases and J lost 2; bases outside the gene matches: 2. Germline V gene lookup returns CDR1 LGHNA and CDR2 YSLEER. This CDR3 is 14 amino acids long. The CDR3 loop is CASSQNRGNYGYTF. The CDR3 coding sequence is TGCGCCAGCAGCCAAAACAGGGGAAACTATGGCTACACCTTC.

The table lists this clonotype with many counts. CDR3 region: CASSLGSGPPEEQFF. Written as DNA, the CDR3 is TGCGCCAGCAGCTTGGGGTCAGGCCCCCCTGAGGAGCAGTTCTTC. V is TRBV5-1 and J is TRBJ2-1, with no clear D. The CDR3 spans 15 residues. Germline V CDR1 and CDR2: SGHRS, YFSETQ. V dropped 0 bases and J dropped 10 bases, with 17 bases sitting between them.

This clonotype was recorded many times. The V and J genes are TRBV9 and TRBJ1-4; 7 positions agree with TRBD1. Looked up from germline, CDR1 is SGDLS and CDR2 is YYNGEE. This CDR3 is built from 13 residues. J gave up 6 bases and V 2 bases, and 1 base lay outside the gene matches. Here the CDR3 reads CASSVQGDEKLFF. Written as DNA, the CDR3 is TGTGCCAGCAGCGTGCAGGGGGATGAAAAACTGTTTTTT.

The table lists this clonotype with many counts. This chain joins TRBV6-1 and TRBJ1-4, with unresolved D. Germline CDR1 reads MNHNS; CDR2 reads SASEGT. V lost 2 bases and J 6 bases, leaving 10 bases between the germline ends. CDR3 length: 14 residues. CDR3 amino acids: CASSEKDLDEKLFF. Written as DNA, the CDR3 is TGTGCCAGCAGTGAAAAGGACCTGGATGAAAAACTGTTTTTT.

The J gene is TRBJ2-5, the V gene TRBV7-2; D not certain. The V gene lost 4 bases and the J gene lost 5 bases, with 14 bases spanning the gap. CDR1 and CDR2 (germline): SGHTA, FQGNSA. The CDR3 totals 14 residues. The CDR3 DNA sequence: TGTGCCAGCAGCTCCCGCCGGGCCTCCGAGACCCAGTACTTC. Translated: CASSSRRASETQYF.

This clonotype appeared once. CDR3 nucleotides: TGCAGTGCTGCCAAGACAGGGAACACTGAAGCTTTCTTT. It encodes CSAAKTGNTEAFF. V is TRBV20-1 and J is TRBJ1-1; possibly TRBD1 for D (6 bases). Germline loops: CDR1 DFQATT, CDR2 SNEGSKA (reference sequence). This CDR3 comprises 13 residues. V shed 5 bases and J shed 1 base, with 11 bases lying between them.

This clonotype was recorded at least ten times. The V and J genes are TRBV15 and TRBJ2-7; D assignment may be TRBD1 or TRBD2 (5 bases each). CDR3 size: 15 residues. Germline CDR1 is LNHNV and CDR2 is YYDKDF (reference sequence). Trimming removed 1 base from V and 0 bases from J, with 10 bases in between. CDR3 loop: CATSRAAGSSYEQYF. Here the CDR3 DNA reads TGTGCCACCAGCAGAGCGGCAGGGAGCTCCTACGAGCAGTACTTC. The full variable domain, its missing parts supplied by reference TRBV15 and TRBJ2-7, is DAMVIQNPRYQVTQFGKPVTLSCSQTLNHNVMYWYQQKSSQAPKLLFHYYDKDFNNEADTPDNFQSRRPNTSFCFLDIRSPGLGDTAMYLCATSRAAGSSYEQYFGPGTRLTVT.

This clonotype was detected ten times or more. This chain connects TRBV6-2 or TRBV6-3 to TRBJ2-1; the match to TRBD1 covers 9 bases. CDR3 length equals 14 residues. After removal of 10 bases from V and 5 bases from J, the junction contained 9 bases not matched to a gene. Germline CDR1 reads MNHEY; CDR2 reads SVGEGT. CDR3 loop: CATRPGQGNNEQFF. In DNA, the CDR3 is TGTGCCACCAGACCGGGACAGGGTAACAATGAGCAGTTCTTC.

This clonotype was observed many times. The J gene is TRBJ2-1, the V gene TRBV11-2; 8 bases align to TRBD2. J lost 8 bases, V lost 8 bases, and 11 bases had no gene match. The CDR3 is 14 residues long. The germline CDR1 and CDR2 sequences are SGHAT and FQNNGV. The CDR3 spells CASREPGGPDEQFF. CDR3 sequence (DNA): TGTGCCAGCCGGGAACCGGGGGGGCCAGATGAGCAGTTCTTC.